Sequencing of this T cell receptor beta chain was carried out in a study of OX40 agonist ivuxolimab in advanced cancers. The study's findings and limits: The antigen specificity of the peripheral T cells (those that were expanded) was not determined.

About this clone itself: Its antigen is still unknown.

The CDR3 covers 14 residues. Germline V CDR1 and CDR2: MNHNS, SASEGT. V lost 7 bases and J 8 bases, leaving 20 bases between the germline ends. Libraries were prepared by immunoSEQ multiplex PCR; TCRdb keeps only in-frame clonotypes and omits some of them. Among just over 35,000 clones listed, over 60% were seen once. The sequencing used CD4+ or CD8+ T cells sorted from blood, collected in a trial of the OX40 agonist ivuxolimab. The chain links TRBV6-1 to TRBJ1-2, with no clear D. This clonotype was sampled from an adult with an advanced solid tumor such as melanoma, head and neck, liver or kidney cancer. The CDR3 region is CASTAVAGYKGYTF. The DNA for the CDR3 is TGTGCCAGCACCGCTGTCGCCGGATATAAAGGCTACACCTTC.